The 4 T cell receptor beta chains given below trace back to one sample, sequenced in a study of blood T cells in healthy people across ages. Together with a sample-barcoded 5' primer, a J-beta primer mix was included in a second PCR lasting roughly 6 to 12 cycles. TCRdb reprocessed the 5' RACE reads via MiXCR and lists one record per CDR3 protein. The sample holds 1.5 million to 2 million distinct CDR3 sequences, about 31% seen once. The sequenced sample consisted of blood. These receptors all come from a woman between 25 and 40 years old in good health.

The genes are TRBV18 and TRBJ2-7; TRBD1 agrees at 12 bases. V lost 6 bases to trimming and J lost 9 bases; unmatched junction nucleotides: 6. Per the germline V gene, CDR1 is KGHSH and CDR2 is LQKENI. The CDR3 spans 13 residues. CDR3 nucleotide sequence: TGTGCCAGCTCCGCCGGGACAGGGGGCATGCAGTACTTC. It translates to CASSAGTGGMQYF.

J is TRBJ2-2 and V is TRBV27, with D uncertain. The CDR3 runs to 15 residues. Trimming stripped 5 bases from V and 3 bases from J, with 13 bases between. Germline V CDR1 and CDR2: MNHEY, SMNVEV (reference sequence). The CDR3 is CASSGRRRDTGELFF. The CDR3 region has the DNA TGTGCCAGCAGTGGGCGGCGAAGGGACACCGGGGAGCTGTTTTTT.

This clonotype was observed a few times. V is TRBV29-1 and J is TRBJ2-7; 9 bases fit TRBD1. Trimming took 6 bases from V and 2 from J; bases not matched to a gene: 8. This CDR3 is built from 14 residues. Germline V gene data show CDR1 as SQVTM and CDR2 as ANQGSEA. Written as DNA, the CDR3 is TGCAGCGTCGCCCCGAGACAGGGGGCCTACGAGCAGTACTTC. Encoded protein: CSVAPRQGAYEQYF.

V and J are TRBV14 and TRBJ2-1, with D maybe TRBD2 (6 bases). Deletions cut 5 bases from V and 10 bases from J, with 12 bases between. CDR1 SGHDN and CDR2 FVKESK come from the germline V gene. The CDR3 has 12 residues. CDR3: CASSDSGPEQFF. CDR3 DNA sequence: TGTGCCAGCAGCGATAGCGGTCCGGAGCAGTTCTTC.